This is a list of T cell receptor beta chains from one sample in a study of T cells in Graves' hyperthyroidism and ophthalmopathy. MiXCR, run by TCRdb on the multiplex PCR reads, gives a single entry per CDR3 protein. The data contain about 380,000 distinct CDR3 sequences, roughly 18% of them singletons. The sequencing input was blood. The receptors were gathered from a man younger than 30 with Graves' ophthalmopathy. The CDR3 runs from the conserved cysteine through the conserved F or W. D genes are given only for firm matches. Part of the rows lack a size; the others show once, few, many or a class for expanded clones.

D | J | V | size | CDR3 | DNA
- | TRBJ1-5 | TRBV15 | - | CATSLAGESNQPQHF | TGTGCCACCAGTCTAGCCGGGGAAAGCAATCAGCCCCAGCATTTT
TRBD2 | TRBJ2-7 | TRBV19 | - | CASSETSGGASSYEQYF | TGTGCCAGTAGTGAGACTAGCGGGGGCGCAAGCTCCTACGAGCAGTACTTC
- | TRBJ1-3 | TRBV9 | - | CASSGVGTGNAIYF | TGTGCCAGCAGCGGTGTCGGGACTGGAAACGCCATATATTTT
- | TRBJ1-1 | TRBV4-1 | - | CASSQGVGLEAFF | TGCGCCAGCAGCCAAGGGGTGGGGCTTGAAGCTTTCTTT
- | TRBJ1-1 | TRBV12-3/TRBV12-4 | many | CASRRDAEAFF | TGTGCCAGCAGGAGGGACGCCGAAGCTTTCTTT
- | TRBJ1-1 | TRBV7-9 | many | CASRAVEGNTEAFF | TGTGCCAGCAGGGCCGTGGAAGGGAACACTGAAGCTTTCTTT
- | TRBJ1-6 | TRBV5-5 | many | CASKLEGSSYNSPLHF | TGTGCCAGCAAGTTGGAGGGGAGCTCCTATAATTCACCCCTCCACTTT
- | TRBJ1-1 | TRBV5-4 | many | CASSTGTKNTEAFF | TGTGCCAGCAGCACCGGGACAAAGAACACTGAAGCTTTCTTT
TRBD2 | TRBJ2-3 | TRBV20-1 | many | CSASVLAGVTDTQYF | TGCAGTGCTAGTGTGCTAGCGGGGGTAACAGATACGCAGTATTTT
- | TRBJ1-2 | TRBV18 | many | CASSPDREKVGYTF | TGTGCCAGCTCACCGGACCGGGAGAAGGTTGGCTACACCTTC
- | TRBJ2-2 | TRBV30 | - | CAWIGPAQYTGELFF | TGTGCCTGGATTGGGCCAGCGCAGTACACCGGGGAGCTGTTTTTT
TRBD1 | TRBJ2-7 | TRBV7-2 | many | CASSLGAGTGPYEQYF | TGTGCCAGCAGCTTAGGGGCTGGGACAGGACCATACGAGCAGTACTTC
- | TRBJ2-5 | TRBV29-1 | many | CSVSMNSFIDGQETQYF | TGCAGCGTTTCGATGAACAGCTTTATAGATGGGCAAGAGACCCAGTACTTC
TRBD1 | TRBJ1-5 | TRBV6-2/TRBV6-3 | many | CASSQDRGQNQPQHF | TGTGCCAGCAGCCAAGACAGGGGGCAGAATCAGCCCCAGCATTTT
- | TRBJ1-2 | TRBV7-8 | many | CASSLRLAASYGYTF | TGTGCCAGCAGCTTAAGGTTGGCAGCGAGCTATGGCTACACCTTC
- | TRBJ1-2 | TRBV6-1 | many | CASSEAVGGAYGYTF | TGTGCCAGCAGTGAAGCGGTGGGGGGCGCGTATGGCTACACCTTC
TRBD2 | TRBJ2-3 | TRBV12-3/TRBV12-4 | - | CASSLAWPGGGTDTQYF | TGTGCCAGCAGTTTAGCGTGGCCGGGGGGGGGCACAGATACGCAGTATTTT
- | TRBJ2-1 | TRBV28 | few | CASSFTGFNNEQFF | TGTGCCAGCAGTTTTACAGGGTTTAACAATGAGCAGTTCTTC
- | TRBJ2-5 | TRBV2 | - | CASSPLSETQYF | TGTGCCAGCAGTCCTCTCTCGGAGACCCAGTACTTC
TRBD1 | TRBJ1-1 | TRBV20-1 | few | CSAEGGTNTEAFF | TGCAGTGCCGAAGGGGGCACGAACACTGAAGCTTTCTTT
TRBD2 | TRBJ2-1 | TRBV15 | - | CATSRVSPGTSHSDEQFF | TGTGCCACCAGCAGAGTTTCCCCCGGGACTAGCCACTCGGATGAGCAGTTCTTC
TRBD1 | TRBJ1-1 | TRBV19 | few | CASSQNGRTGYFEAFF | TGTGCCAGTAGCCAAAACGGGCGGACAGGGTATTTTGAAGCTTTCTTT
- | TRBJ2-3 | TRBV20-1 | few | CSARDSLLEDTQYF | TGCAGTGCTAGAGATAGTCTACTGGAGGATACGCAGTATTTT
- | TRBJ1-6 | TRBV13 | many | CASSLSQGINSPLHF | TGTGCCAGCAGCTTATCTCAGGGTATAAATTCACCCCTCCACTTT
- | TRBJ1-2 | TRBV14 | few | CASSQDRGYGYTF | TGTGCCAGCAGCCAAGATCGGGGCTATGGCTACACCTTC
TRBD2 | TRBJ2-1 | TRBV7-9 | many | CASSRDSSGGAYEQFF | TGTGCCAGCAGTCGGGACTCTAGCGGGGGGGCCTATGAGCAGTTCTTC
TRBD1 | TRBJ2-3 | TRBV29-1 | many | CSARQGTDTQYF | TGCAGCGCACGACAGGGGACAGATACGCAGTATTTT
- | TRBJ1-3 | TRBV4-1 | - | CASSRIDLTSGNTIYF | TGCGCCAGCAGCCGGATCGACCTTACCTCTGGAAACACCATATATTTT
- | TRBJ1-1 | TRBV10-3 | - | CAISVGGFTEAFF | TGTGCCATCAGTGTGGGGGGGTTCACTGAAGCTTTCTTT